The 5 T cell receptor beta chains listed next were all sequenced from one sample in a study of patients and donors after allogeneic stem cell transplantation. TCRdb passed the RT-PCR reads through MiXCR, listing each CDR3 protein once. The sample has 900,000 to 1,000,000 distinct CDR3 sequences, roughly 17% seen once. The source material was blood, either unsorted or a sorted T cell fraction (not recorded which). The receptors here all came from a human donor who was either an allogeneic HSCT recipient or a stem cell or donor lymphocyte infusion donor (not recorded which). It is not recorded whose cells these are; they may come from a transplant donor.

V gene TRBV5-6 combines with J gene TRBJ2-6, with D hard to call. Trimming removed 4 bases at V and 0 bases at J, with 11 bases between. Germline loops: CDR1 SGHDT, CDR2 YYEEEE. The CDR3 has 16 residues. CDR3 coding DNA: TGTGCCAGCAGCCAGGAACTACTCTCTGGGGCCAACGTCCTGACTTTC. Residues: CASSQELLSGANVLTF.

The chain employs TRBV20-1 and TRBJ2-1, with 7 bases that match TRBD2. Germline CDR1 DFQATT, CDR2 SNEGSKA (reference sequence). The CDR3 loop spans 15 amino acids. The junction had 6 bases not matched to a gene; V was cut back by 1 base and J by 3 bases. The chain's CDR3 is CSARVRLAGYNEQFF. CDR3 sequence (DNA): TGCAGTGCTAGAGTCCGACTAGCCGGCTACAATGAGCAGTTCTTC.

This clonotype was observed a few times. The chain couples TRBV2 to TRBJ2-5, with 8 bases that match TRBD2. CDR3 length equals 16 residues. J was trimmed by 2 bases and V by 5 bases; bases with no gene match: 10. CDR1 is SNHLY and CDR2 is FYNNEI in the germline V gene. The CDR3 DNA reads as TGTGCCAGCAGTTCAAACCTACTAGCGGAACAAGAGACCCAGTACTTC. It specifies CASSSNLLAEQETQYF.

The V and J genes are TRBV12-3 or TRBV12-4 and TRBJ1-1; D unresolved. This CDR3 has 13 residues. V lost 8 bases, J lost 4 bases, and 14 bases lay in between. CDR3 coding DNA: TGTGCCAGCGTCGGGGTTAGCGGCACTGAAGCTTTCTTT. Its translation is CASVGVSGTEAFF.

This clonotype was found a few times. The chain links TRBV7-9 to TRBJ1-4; 7 nucleotides agree with TRBD1. CDR3 length equals 15 residues. Germline lookup yields CDR1 SEHNR and CDR2 FQNEAQ (reference sequence). The ends lost 2 bases at V and 5 bases at J; junction bases unmatched: 5. CDR3 coding DNA: TGTGCCAGCAGCTTATATGGGACAGTGAATGAAAAACTGTTTTTT. It is translated as CASSLYGTVNEKLFF. Supplemented by reference TRBV7-9 and TRBJ1-4, the full variable domain reads DTGVSQNPRHKITKRGQNVTFRCDPISEHNRLYWYRQTLGQGPEFLTYFQNEAQLEKSRLLSDRFSAERPKGSFSTLEIQRTEQGDSAMYLCASSLYGTVNEKLFFGSGTQLSVL.